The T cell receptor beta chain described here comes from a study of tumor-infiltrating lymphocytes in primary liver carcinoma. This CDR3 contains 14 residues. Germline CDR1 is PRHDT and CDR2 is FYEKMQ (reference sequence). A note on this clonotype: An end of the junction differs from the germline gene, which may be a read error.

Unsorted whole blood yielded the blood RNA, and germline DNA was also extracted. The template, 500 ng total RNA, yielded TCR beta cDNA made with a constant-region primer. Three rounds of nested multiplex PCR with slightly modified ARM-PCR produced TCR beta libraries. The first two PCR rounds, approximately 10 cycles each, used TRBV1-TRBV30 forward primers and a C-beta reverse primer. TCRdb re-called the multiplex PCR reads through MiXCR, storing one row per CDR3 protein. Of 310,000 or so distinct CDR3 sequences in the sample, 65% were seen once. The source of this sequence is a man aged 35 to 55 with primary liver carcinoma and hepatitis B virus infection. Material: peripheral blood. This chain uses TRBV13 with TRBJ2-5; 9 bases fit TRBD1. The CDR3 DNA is TGTGCCAGCAGCTGGATGACAGGGGGGGAGATCCAGTACTTC. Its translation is CASSWMTGGEIQYF.